The 23 T cell receptor beta chains in this list originate from one sample, sequenced in a study of neurological immune-mediated disorders. A single record per CDR3 protein comes from TCRdb applying MiXCR to the 5' RACE reads. The data contain 66,000 or so distinct CDR3 sequences, around 3.3% of them singletons. The sequenced sample was PBMCs. These receptors originate from a man aged 40-49 years with multiple sclerosis.

This clonotype was recorded at least ten times. The V gene is TRBV7-8, the J gene TRBJ2-3; 9 bases align to TRBD1. The trim removed 5 bases at V and 1 base at J, leaving 7 bases unmatched. The length of the CDR3 is 16 residues. Germline CDR1 reads SGHVS; CDR2 reads FQNEAQ. The CDR3 spells CASSPTDRGGTDTQYF. In DNA form, the CDR3 reads TGTGCCAGCAGCCCCACGGACAGGGGCGGCACAGATACGCAGTATTTT. Variable domain in full (rest from reference TRBV7-8 and TRBJ2-3): GAGVSQSPRYKVAKRGQDVALRCDPISGHVSLFWYQQALGQGPEFLTYFQNEAQLDKSGLPSDRFFAERPEGSVSTLKIQRTQQEDSAVYLCASSPTDRGGTDTQYFGPGTRLTVL.

In this sample, this clonotype turned up many times. Written as DNA, the CDR3 is TGTGCCAGCAGACGCTCGGGGCAGCCCCAGCATTTT. It codes for CASRRSGQPQHF. The V gene is TRBV12-3 or TRBV12-4, the J gene TRBJ1-5; no firm D call. The CDR3 extends over 12 amino acids. With 6 bases removed from V and 7 bases from J, the gap between germline ends came to 10 bases.

Comment on this clonotype: One base away lies a much larger clone, so this may be a sequencing read error. The chain couples TRBV20-1 to TRBJ2-5; 8 bases are shared with TRBD2. This CDR3 region has 16 residues. From germline, CDR1 is DFQATT and CDR2 SNEGSKA (reference sequence). The CDR3 nucleotides are TGCAGTGCTAGACGGGGGGGCGCGGGTCGTTTCGAGAACCAGTACTTC. Translation: CSARRGGAGRFENQYF.

This clonotype was picked up many times. The chain couples TRBV5-1 to TRBJ2-7; perhaps D is TRBD1 or TRBD2 (5 bases each). The CDR3 has 13 residues. V lost 3 bases to trimming and J lost 2 bases, with 9 bases between them. Germline V lookup: CDR1 SGHRS, CDR2 YFSETQ. The DNA for the CDR3 is TGCGCCAGCAGCTGGGGACCAACCTACGAGCAGTACTTC. This sequence encodes CASSWGPTYEQYF.

This clonotype showed up many times. The chain carries TRBV5-1 and TRBJ1-1, with D unclear. The germline CDR1 and CDR2 sequences are SGHRS and YFSETQ. Between the trimmed V and J ends, which lost 2 bases and 7 bases, there was a span of 9 bases. The CDR3 contains 12 residues. The CDR3 reads CASSFPGIEAFF. In DNA, the CDR3 is TGCGCCAGCAGCTTCCCGGGTATTGAAGCTTTCTTT.

This clonotype was counted many times. The V and J genes are TRBV5-1 and TRBJ1-1; possible D gene TRBD1, 6 bases. Germline values: CDR1 SGHRS, CDR2 YFSETQ. V lost 3 bases to trimming and J lost 6 bases, with 12 bases between them. CDR3 length equals 13 residues. DNA for the CDR3: TGCGCCAGCAGCTCGGGATGGGGGCCTGAAGCTTTCTTT. Translating it yields CASSSGWGPEAFF.

This clonotype was seen repeatedly, ten times or more. The CDR3 loop is CASSLLAGGTSGETQYF. The CDR3 DNA reads TGCGCCAGCAGCTTACTAGCGGGGGGCACCTCCGGGGAGACCCAGTACTTC. The chain links TRBV5-1 to TRBJ2-5, with 12 bases aligning to TRBD2. The germline V gene encodes CDR1 SGHRS and CDR2 YFSETQ. With V trimmed by 2 bases and J by 5 bases, 10 bases remained unmatched. CDR3 length: 17 residues.

The rearrangement uses TRBV7-6 and TRBJ2-7; 7 nucleotides agree with TRBD1. CDR1 is SGHVS, CDR2 FNYEAQ, per germline. With V trimmed by 4 bases and J by 0 bases, 9 bases remained unmatched. The CDR3 length is 16 residues. The CDR3 DNA reads TGTGCCAGCAGCTCCAGCGACAGGGAAACCTCCTACGAGCAGTACTTC. Translated, it gives CASSSSDRETSYEQYF.

Many counts were recorded for this clonotype. The chain combines TRBV12-3 or TRBV12-4 with TRBJ2-3; 8 nucleotides align to TRBD2. CDR3 size: 14 residues. J lost 5 bases, V lost 3 bases, and 4 bases had no gene match. The CDR3 nucleotides are TGTGCCAGCAGTTTGACTAGCGTTGGAGATACGCAGTATTTT. It translates to CASSLTSVGDTQYF.

This clonotype was counted ten times or more. The chain combines TRBV15 with TRBJ2-1, with 7 bases aligning to TRBD1. With V trimmed by 3 bases and J by 6 bases, 5 bases remained unmatched. Germline assignment: CDR1 LNHNV and CDR2 YYDKDF (reference sequence). This CDR3 contains 14 residues. The DNA for the CDR3 is TGTGCCACCAGCAGCGGCCAGGGGGTCAATGAGCAGTTCTTC. Protein: CATSSGQGVNEQFF.

The sample holds a few counts of this clonotype. A junction end diverges from the germline sequence, so it may reflect a read error. For the CDR3, the DNA is TGTGCCAGCAGTTTCCGACAGGGTACCGATTCAACCCTCAACTTT. Its protein is CASSFRQGTDSTLNF. The gene calls are TRBV12-3 or TRBV12-4 and TRBJ1-6; 7 bases line up with TRBD1. The CDR3 runs to 15 residues.

This clonotype has at least ten counts. The V call is TRBV12-3 or TRBV12-4, the J call TRBJ1-1; 7 positions agree with TRBD1. This CDR3 comprises 15 residues. The trim removed 5 bases at V and 4 bases at J, leaving 10 bases unmatched. CDR3 sequence (DNA): TGTGCCAGCAGTCCGACCGGGACAGTAGCCACTGAAGCTTTCTTT. It translates to CASSPTGTVATEAFF.

The table lists this clonotype with many counts. J is TRBJ1-1 and V is TRBV20-1; D perhaps matches TRBD1 (5 bases). V lost 4 bases to trimming and J lost 3 bases, with 9 bases between them. This CDR3 spans 12 amino acids. CDR1 is DFQATT and CDR2 is SNEGSKA in the germline V gene (reference sequence). CDR3 in amino acids: CSATQGDTEAFF. The DNA of the CDR3 is TGCAGTGCTACCCAAGGGGACACTGAAGCTTTCTTT.

This clonotype occurred many times. The rearrangement links TRBV10-1 to TRBJ2-1, with 8 positions matching TRBD2. The V segment lost 8 bases and the J segment 13 bases; nucleotides outside the gene matches: 13. The CDR3 totals 13 residues. CDR1 is WNHNN, CDR2 SYGVQD, per germline (reference sequence). CDR3 in DNA: TGCGCCAGCGCGGGGGGCGGGGGGTCCCGTCAGTTCTTC. It specifies CASAGGGGSRQFF.

This clonotype was seen ten or more times. The chain couples TRBV5-1 to TRBJ2-2; D not resolved. The CDR3 runs 14 residues. V lost 4 bases, J lost 6 bases, and 13 bases lay in between. Germline V gene sequence: CDR1 SGHRS, CDR2 YFSETQ. The chain's CDR3 is CASSPPMDPGELFF. As DNA, the CDR3 is TGCGCCAGCAGCCCACCCATGGACCCCGGGGAGCTGTTTTTT.

The table lists this clonotype with many counts. The chain employs TRBV6-5 and TRBJ2-5, with D maybe TRBD2 (6 bases). The CDR3 is 17 residues long. V dropped 0 bases and J dropped 2 bases, with 16 bases sitting between them. Per germline, CDR1 MNHEY and CDR2 SVGAGI. The CDR3 DNA sequence: TGTGCCAGCAGTTACTCGATGGGGCGGGGACCGCAAGAGACCCAGTACTTC. It yields the protein CASSYSMGRGPQETQYF.

This clonotype was seen at least ten times. This sequence joins TRBV7-2 and TRBJ2-7; 9 bases map to TRBD2. The junction had 7 bases not matched to a gene; V was cut back by 5 bases and J by 5 bases. The V gene's germline CDR1 is SGHTA and CDR2 FQGNSA. CDR3 length: 14 residues. CDR3 nucleotide sequence: TGTGCCAGCAGCCCCAGCGGGAGGAGCAACGAGCAGTACTTC. It codes for CASSPSGRSNEQYF. The variable domain in full, with the rest retrieved from reference TRBV7-2 and TRBJ2-7, is GAGVSQSPSNKVTEKGKDVELRCDPISGHTALYWYRQSLGQGLEFLIYFQGNSAPDKSGLPSDRFSAERTGGSVSTLTIQRTQQEDSAVYLCASSPSGRSNEQYFGPGTRLTVT.

This clonotype was detected ten times or more. The chain has TRBV6-5 and TRBJ1-5; D remains unclear. The germline V gene has CDR1 MNHEY and CDR2 SVGAGI. V dropped 2 bases and J dropped 2 bases, with 7 bases sitting between them. This CDR3 has 14 residues. The CDR3 protein is CASSYGRGNQPQHF. The DNA for the CDR3 is TGTGCCAGCAGTTACGGGAGGGGCAATCAGCCCCAGCATTTT.

This clonotype was observed many times. This chain connects TRBV7-9 to TRBJ2-7, with 7 bases identical to TRBD1. Germline-derived CDR1 and CDR2 are SEHNR and FQNEAQ (reference sequence). Germline trimming cut 3 bases from V and 0 bases from J; bases unmatched to any gene: 2. This CDR3 comprises 14 residues. The CDR3 nucleotides read TGTGCCAGCAGCTTCCGGGACAGCTCCTACGAGCAGTACTTC. Its translation is CASSFRDSSYEQYF.

This clonotype was recorded many times. CDR3 residues: CASSRWGTGNHEQYF. The DNA of the CDR3 is TGTGCCAGCAGCCGGTGGGGGACAGGGAACCACGAGCAGTACTTC. The chain uses TRBV5-5 and TRBJ2-7; TRBD1 aligns across 9 bases. The CDR3 covers 15 residues. The junction had 10 bases not matched to a gene; V was cut back by 4 bases and J by 5 bases. Germline values: CDR1 SGHKS, CDR2 YYEKEE (reference sequence).

There are many counts of this clonotype. This chain joins TRBV6-5 and TRBJ1-1; 11 bases are a match to TRBD1. There are 14 residues in the CDR3. Trimming cost V 2 bases and J 9 bases; bases outside gene matches: 5. CDR1 is MNHEY, CDR2 SVGAGI, per germline. CDR3 DNA: TGTGCCAGCAGTTACGCGGACAGGGGGCTCCAAGCTTTCTTT. This sequence encodes CASSYADRGLQAFF.

This clonotype was detected ten times or more. The chain joins TRBV6-5 to TRBJ1-1; TRBD1 agrees at 10 bases. The CDR3 spans 16 residues. Germline V lookup: CDR1 MNHEY, CDR2 SVGAGI. V lost 4 bases to trimming and J lost 1 base; unmatched junction nucleotides: 6. The CDR3 DNA sequence: TGTGCCAGCAGTTCCGACAGGGGGCTTACGAACACTGAAGCTTTCTTT. As protein: CASSSDRGLTNTEAFF.

This clonotype occurred many times. This chain uses TRBV20-1 with TRBJ2-1; D might be TRBD1 (5 bases). V was shortened by 4 bases and J by 2 bases, with 12 bases between the two germline ends. Germline-derived CDR1 and CDR2 are DFQATT and SNEGSKA (reference sequence). The CDR3 is 14 residues long. The CDR3 DNA sequence: TGCAGTGCTATTCTGGGGCTCCCCTACAATGAGCAGTTCTTC. As protein: CSAILGLPYNEQFF.